The sequence of this T cell receptor beta chain was determined in a study of radiotherapy plus CTLA-4 blockade in lung cancer. Study-wide findings and caveats: Interferon-beta, together with early blood T cell clone dynamics, reportedly best predicted response.

Assay used: immunoSEQ multiplex PCR; TCRdb lists only in-frame clones, some missing. This repertoire shows 70,000 to 100,000 clones, 86% found once; its top ten account for around 2%. There are 16 residues in the CDR3. The V gene's germline CDR1 is SGHNT and CDR2 YYREEE (reference sequence). The V and J ends lost 7 bases and 4 bases respectively, with 23 bases between them. In the case of this clone: What it binds is unknown.

The sample in question was peripheral blood, obtained from a patient treated with radiotherapy plus ipilimumab. The V gene is TRBV5-4, the J gene TRBJ1-1; D is unclear. This receptor was identified in a human donor with non-small cell lung cancer who had a partial response to radiotherapy plus ipilimumab. CDR3 in DNA: TGTGCCAGCCAGAGAAGCGAGGGCCCGCGGGGCACTGAAGCTTTCTTT. Amino acid sequence: CASQRSEGPRGTEAFF.